These T cell receptor beta chains were read from a single sample in a study of blood T cell repertoires in COVID-19. Using immunoSEQ multiplex PCR, the repertoire was profiled, and TCRdb retains in-frame clones only, with some absent. This sample yields approximately 400,000 clones, of which roughly four fifths are seen a single time; about 4.8% belongs to the top ten. Sequencing was carried out using PBMCs or T cells enriched from blood (not recorded which). The origin of the receptors is a woman aged 45-65 years who had recovered from COVID-19. The CDR3 runs from the conserved cysteine through the conserved F or W. A D gene is named only where the DNA matches it firmly. For some rows the clone size is stated as once, few or many, or as a class when expanded; others skip it.

TRBJ2-5,TRBV18,TRBD2,-,CASSPGTRTSLAETQYF,TGTGCTAGCTCACCCGGGACTAGAACCTCCTTAGCAGAGACCCAGTACTTC
TRBJ1-1,TRBV7-2,TRBD1,-,CASSGTGMNTEAFF,TGTGCCAGCAGCGGGACAGGGATGAACACTGAAGCTTTCTTT
TRBJ1-1,TRBV19,-,-,CASTVGAGGTEAFF,TGTGCCAGTACCGTGGGGGCAGGAGGCACTGAAGCTTTCTTT
TRBJ1-4,TRBV28,-,-,CASRETVNEKLFF,TGTGCCAGCAGAGAGACAGTTAATGAAAAACTGTTTTTT
TRBJ1-2,TRBV5-1,TRBD1,-,CASSGQGQGYGYTF,TGCGCCAGCAGCGGACAGGGACAGGGCTATGGCTACACCTTC
TRBJ2-1,TRBV6-5,-,-,CASISGVYNEQFF,TGTGCCAGCATCAGCGGAGTCTACAATGAGCAGTTCTTC
TRBJ2-3,TRBV27,TRBD2,once,CASSLEREVFTDTQYF,TGTGCCAGCAGCCTGGAGCGGGAGGTCTTCACAGATACGCAGTATTTT
TRBJ2-7,TRBV7-6,TRBD2,many,CASSSRLGREGNEQYF,TGTGCCAGCAGCTCAAGACTTGGACGGGAGGGGAACGAGCAGTACTTC
TRBJ2-3,TRBV4-3,TRBD1,-,CASSQDTGWGQGSTDTQYF,TGCGCCAGCAGCCAAGATACCGGGTGGGGACAGGGTAGCACAGATACGCAGTATTTT
TRBJ1-1,TRBV9,-,-,CASSVESGLNTEAFF,TGTGCCAGCAGCGTAGAGTCAGGGTTGAACACTGAAGCTTTCTTT
TRBJ1-2,TRBV4-2,-,-,CASSQETGWASDYGYTF,TGTGCCAGCAGCCAAGAAACGGGATGGGCTTCGGACTATGGCTACACCTTC
TRBJ1-2,TRBV7-9,TRBD1,-,CASSFGSPDREVGGYTF,TGTGCCAGCAGCTTCGGTTCGCCGGACAGGGAGGTTGGTGGCTACACCTTC
TRBJ1-1,TRBV7-2,-,-,CASSLTGVRTEAFF,TGTGCCAGCAGCTTGACAGGAGTGAGGACTGAAGCTTTCTTT
TRBJ1-3,TRBV9,-,-,CASSVVPAGNTIYF,TGTGCCAGCAGCGTAGTTCCTGCTGGAAACACCATATATTTT
TRBJ2-3,TRBV4-3,TRBD2,-,CASSQDSAGGTQYF,TGCGCCAGCAGCCAAGATTCAGCGGGAGGTACGCAGTATTTT
TRBJ1-2,TRBV6-6,TRBD1,-,CASRTGGKAFYGYTF,TGTGCCAGCAGGACAGGGGGGAAGGCGTTCTATGGCTACACCTTC
TRBJ2-1,TRBV7-6,-,-,CASRAGGGNEQFF,TGTGCCAGCAGAGCCGGGGGTGGCAATGAGCAGTTCTTC
TRBJ2-7,TRBV11-2,-,once,CASTVWGAYEQYF,TGTGCCAGCACTGTTTGGGGGGCCTACGAGCAGTACTTC
TRBJ2-7,TRBV3-1/TRBV3-2,-,-,CASSQALLSYEQYF,TGTGCCAGCAGCCAAGCCCTCCTCTCCTACGAGCAGTACTTC
TRBJ2-7,TRBV9,-,-,CASSVGVVAGLSYEQYF,TGTGCCAGCAGCGTAGGAGTGGTGGCGGGGTTAAGCTACGAGCAGTACTTC
TRBJ1-2,TRBV19,-,-,CASSIVMQGPYYGYTF,TGTGCCAGTAGTATAGTGATGCAGGGGCCATACTATGGCTACACCTTC
TRBJ1-3,TRBV3-1/TRBV3-2,-,-,CASRHGGGGNTIYF,TGTGCCAGCAGGCACGGCGGGGGTGGAAACACCATATATTTT
TRBJ1-3,TRBV21-1,-,-,CASSKLRGLGNTIYF,TGTGCCAGCAGCAAACTCAGGGGGCTTGGAAACACCATATATTTT
TRBJ2-6,TRBV18,TRBD1,-,CASSPQQGVSGANVLTF,TGTGCCAGCTCACCACAGCAGGGGGTCTCTGGGGCCAACGTCCTGACTTTC
TRBJ2-7,TRBV6-5,TRBD1,-,CASSKQGAFPYEQYF,TGTGCCAGCAGCAAACAGGGGGCCTTCCCCTACGAGCAGTACTTC
TRBJ1-2,TRBV6-6,TRBD1,-,CASSSPQGGYGYTF,TGTGCCAGCAGCTCCCCCCAGGGGGGTTATGGCTACACCTTC
TRBJ1-4,TRBV14,-,few,CASSQGTWANEKLFF,TGTGCCAGCAGCCAAGGGACATGGGCTAATGAAAAACTGTTTTTT
TRBJ2-5,TRBV7-8,TRBD2,-,CASKTSWETQYF,TGTGCCTCGAAGACTAGCTGGGAGACCCAGTACTTC